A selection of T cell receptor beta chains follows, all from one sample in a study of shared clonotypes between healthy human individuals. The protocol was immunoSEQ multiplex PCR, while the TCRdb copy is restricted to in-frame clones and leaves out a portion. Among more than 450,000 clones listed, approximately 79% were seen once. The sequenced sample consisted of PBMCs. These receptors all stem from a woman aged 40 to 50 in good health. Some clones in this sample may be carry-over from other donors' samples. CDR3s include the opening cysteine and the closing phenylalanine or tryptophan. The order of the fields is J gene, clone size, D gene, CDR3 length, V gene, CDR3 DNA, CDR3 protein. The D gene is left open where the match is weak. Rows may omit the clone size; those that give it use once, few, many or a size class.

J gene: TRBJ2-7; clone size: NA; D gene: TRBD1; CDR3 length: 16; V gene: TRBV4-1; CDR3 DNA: TGCGCCAGCAGCCAAGATTCCCGGGACAGCTTTTACGAGCAGTACTTC; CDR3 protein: CASSQDSRDSFYEQYF
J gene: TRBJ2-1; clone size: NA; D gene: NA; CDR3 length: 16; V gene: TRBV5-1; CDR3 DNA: TGCGCCAGCAGACAATGGAGGGTTACCTCCTACAATGAGCAGTTCTTC; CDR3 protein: CASRQWRVTSYNEQFF
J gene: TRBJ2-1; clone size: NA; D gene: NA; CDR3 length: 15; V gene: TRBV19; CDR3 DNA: TGTGCCAGTAGCCCAGTCGACGGGACTCTCAATGAGCAGTTCTTC; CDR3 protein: CASSPVDGTLNEQFF
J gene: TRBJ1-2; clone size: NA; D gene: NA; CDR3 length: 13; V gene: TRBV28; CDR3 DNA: TGTGCCAGCAGCCGGACCTGGAACTATGGCTACACCTTC; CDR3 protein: CASSRTWNYGYTF
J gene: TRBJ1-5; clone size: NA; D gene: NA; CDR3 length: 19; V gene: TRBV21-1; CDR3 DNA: TGTGCCAGCAGCAATCCGGGACAGGGGAGAATTTATAGCAATCAGCCCCAGCATTTT; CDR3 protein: CASSNPGQGRIYSNQPQHF
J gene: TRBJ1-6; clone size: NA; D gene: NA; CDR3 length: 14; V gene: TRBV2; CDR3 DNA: TGTGCCAGCAGTGAAATCCAGTCGGGTTCACCCCTCCACTTT; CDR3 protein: CASSEIQSGSPLHF
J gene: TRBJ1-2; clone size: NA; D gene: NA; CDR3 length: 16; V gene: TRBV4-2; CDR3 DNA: TGTGCCAGCAGCCAAGAGAGCAGGGGTGACCTTGGCGGCTACACCTTC; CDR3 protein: CASSQESRGDLGGYTF
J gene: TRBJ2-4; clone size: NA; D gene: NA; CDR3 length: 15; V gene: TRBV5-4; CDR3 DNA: TGTGCCAGCAGCTTGGGAGCTAGGGGGTTGGACATTCAGTACTTC; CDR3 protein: CASSLGARGLDIQYF
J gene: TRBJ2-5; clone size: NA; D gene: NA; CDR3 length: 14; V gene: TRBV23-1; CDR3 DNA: TGCGCCAGCAGTCAATTCTCCCACCAAGAGACCCAGTACTTC; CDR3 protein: CASSQFSHQETQYF
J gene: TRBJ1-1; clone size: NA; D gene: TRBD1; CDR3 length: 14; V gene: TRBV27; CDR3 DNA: TGTGCCAGCAGTCCCCGGACAGGGGGCACTGAAGCTTTCTTT; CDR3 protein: CASSPRTGGTEAFF
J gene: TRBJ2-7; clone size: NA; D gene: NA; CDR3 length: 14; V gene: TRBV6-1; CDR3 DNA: TGTGCCAGCAGTGAAAGCCGAAGGGGCTACGAGCAGTACTTC; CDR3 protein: CASSESRRGYEQYF
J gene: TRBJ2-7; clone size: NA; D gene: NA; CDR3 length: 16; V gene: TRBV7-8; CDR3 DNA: TGTGCCAGCAGCCCACCGTCGGCCAGGGGCTCCTACGAGCAGTACTTC; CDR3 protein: CASSPPSARGSYEQYF
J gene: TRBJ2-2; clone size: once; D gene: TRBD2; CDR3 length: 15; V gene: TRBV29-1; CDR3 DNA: TGCAGCGCAACGGGACTAGCGGGAAAGGGCGGGGAGCTGTTTTTT; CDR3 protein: CSATGLAGKGGELFF
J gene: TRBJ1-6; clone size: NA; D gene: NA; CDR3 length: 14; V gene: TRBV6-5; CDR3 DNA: TGTGCCACGGGGGAGAGCTCCTATAATTCACCCCTCCACTTT; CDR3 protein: CATGESSYNSPLHF
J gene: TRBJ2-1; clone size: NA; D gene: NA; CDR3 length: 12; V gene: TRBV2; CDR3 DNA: TGTGCCAGCAGTGTCGCGTACAATGAGCAGTTCTTC; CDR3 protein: CASSVAYNEQFF
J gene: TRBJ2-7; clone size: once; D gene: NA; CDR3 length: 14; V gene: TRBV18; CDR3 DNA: TGTGCCAGCTCACCGGCGACCGGGACAAGCGAGCAGTACTTC; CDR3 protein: CASSPATGTSEQYF
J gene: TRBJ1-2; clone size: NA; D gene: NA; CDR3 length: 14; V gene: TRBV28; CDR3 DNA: TGTGCCAGCACCGAAGCGGCCGGTTACTATGGCTACACCTTC; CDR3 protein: CASTEAAGYYGYTF
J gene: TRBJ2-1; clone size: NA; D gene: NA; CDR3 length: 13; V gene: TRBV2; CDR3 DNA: TGTGCCAGCAGGGGGACTCGCGGGAATGAGCAGTTCTTC; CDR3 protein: CASRGTRGNEQFF
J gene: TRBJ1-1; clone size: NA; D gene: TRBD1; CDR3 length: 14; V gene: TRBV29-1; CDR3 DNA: TGCAGCGTTTCTTATGGACAGGTAGGAACTGAAGCTTTCTTT; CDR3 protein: CSVSYGQVGTEAFF
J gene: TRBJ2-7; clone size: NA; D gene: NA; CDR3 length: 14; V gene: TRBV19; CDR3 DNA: TGTGCCAGTAGTTTCAAGACAGGGAGGTACGAGCAGTACTTC; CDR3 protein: CASSFKTGRYEQYF
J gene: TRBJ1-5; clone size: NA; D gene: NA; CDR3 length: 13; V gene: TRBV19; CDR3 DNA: TGTGCCAGTAGTGACATCCAGGGTAGTCCCCAGCATTTT; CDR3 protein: CASSDIQGSPQHF
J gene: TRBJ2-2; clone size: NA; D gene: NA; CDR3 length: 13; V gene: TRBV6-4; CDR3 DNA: TGTGCCAGCAGTGACTCGGCTTCCGGGGAGCTGTTTTTT; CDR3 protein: CASSDSASGELFF
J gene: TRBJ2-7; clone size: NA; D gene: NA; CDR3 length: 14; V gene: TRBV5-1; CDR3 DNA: TGCGCCAGCAGCTTGGGGCTAGCGACCTACGAGCAGTACTTC; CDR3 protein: CASSLGLATYEQYF
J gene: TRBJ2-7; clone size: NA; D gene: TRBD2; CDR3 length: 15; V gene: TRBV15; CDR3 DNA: TGTGCCACCAGCTCGGGACTAGCGGCTCCCTACGAGCAGTACTTC; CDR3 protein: CATSSGLAAPYEQYF
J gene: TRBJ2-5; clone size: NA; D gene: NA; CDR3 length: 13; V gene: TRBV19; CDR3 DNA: TGTGCCAGTAGTCTCGGGAACCAAGAGACCCAGTACTTC; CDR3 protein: CASSLGNQETQYF
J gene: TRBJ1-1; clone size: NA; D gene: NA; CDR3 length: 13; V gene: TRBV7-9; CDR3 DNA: TGTGCCAGCAGCAACAGTGTGAACACTGAAGCTTTCTTT; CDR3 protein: CASSNSVNTEAFF
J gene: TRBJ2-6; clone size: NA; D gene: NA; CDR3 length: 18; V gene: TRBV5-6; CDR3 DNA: TGTGCCAGCAGCTTGTTAGGGGCGGCCAGCTCTGGGGCCAACGTCCTGACTTTC; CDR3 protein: CASSLLGAASSGANVLTF
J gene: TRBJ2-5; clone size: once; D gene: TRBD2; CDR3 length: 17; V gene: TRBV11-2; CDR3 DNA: TGTGCCAGCAGCTTAGAGCTGTGGCTAGCGGGAAAAGAGACCCAGTACTTC; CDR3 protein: CASSLELWLAGKETQYF
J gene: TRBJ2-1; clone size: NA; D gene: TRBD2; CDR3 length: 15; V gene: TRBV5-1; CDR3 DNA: TGCGCCAGCGAGCAGGGAACTAGCGGCTACAATGAGCAGTTCTTC; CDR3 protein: CASEQGTSGYNEQFF
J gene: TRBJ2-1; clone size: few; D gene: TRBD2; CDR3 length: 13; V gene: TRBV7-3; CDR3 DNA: TGTGCCAGCAGCCCAGGGACTAGCTTTGAGCAGTTCTTC; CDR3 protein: CASSPGTSFEQFF
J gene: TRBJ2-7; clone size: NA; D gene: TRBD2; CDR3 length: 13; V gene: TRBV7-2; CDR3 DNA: TGTGCCAGCAGCACGGGACTAGTCTCCGAGCAGTACTTC; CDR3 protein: CASSTGLVSEQYF
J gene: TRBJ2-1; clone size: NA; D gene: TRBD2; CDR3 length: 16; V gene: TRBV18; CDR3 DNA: TGTGCCAGCTCACCAAAAACTAGCGGGAGGGCCAATGAGCAGTTCTTC; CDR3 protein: CASSPKTSGRANEQFF
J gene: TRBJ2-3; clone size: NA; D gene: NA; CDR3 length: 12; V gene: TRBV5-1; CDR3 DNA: TGCGCCAGCAGCCCCCAATCAGATACGCAGTATTTT; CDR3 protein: CASSPQSDTQYF
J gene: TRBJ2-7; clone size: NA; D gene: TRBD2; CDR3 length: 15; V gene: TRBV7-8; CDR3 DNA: TGTGCCAGCAGCTCCTTAAGGACTAGGGGTTACGAGCAGTACTTC; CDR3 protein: CASSSLRTRGYEQYF
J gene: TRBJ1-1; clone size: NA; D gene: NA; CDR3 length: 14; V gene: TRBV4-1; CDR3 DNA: TGCGCCAGCAGCCAGAGGACAGTAAGGACTGAAGCTTTCTTT; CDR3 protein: CASSQRTVRTEAFF
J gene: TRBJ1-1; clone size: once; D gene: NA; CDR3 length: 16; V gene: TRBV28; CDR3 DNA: TGTGCCAGCAGTTTGGAGGCAGCCCTAATGAACACTGAAGCTTTCTTT; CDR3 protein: CASSLEAALMNTEAFF
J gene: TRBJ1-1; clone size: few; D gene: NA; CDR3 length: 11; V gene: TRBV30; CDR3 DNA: TGTGCCTGGAGTATGACAGGTGAAGCTTTCTTT; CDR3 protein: CAWSMTGEAFF
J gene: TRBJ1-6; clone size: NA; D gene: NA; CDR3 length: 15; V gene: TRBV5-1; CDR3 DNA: TGCGCCAGCAGCTTGGATCAGGGTGGTAATTCACCCCTCCACTTT; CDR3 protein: CASSLDQGGNSPLHF
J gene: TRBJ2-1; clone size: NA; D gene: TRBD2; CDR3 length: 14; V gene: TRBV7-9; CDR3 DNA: TGTGCCAGCAGCCGGACTAGCGGGATCAATGAGCAGTTCTTC; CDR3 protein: CASSRTSGINEQFF